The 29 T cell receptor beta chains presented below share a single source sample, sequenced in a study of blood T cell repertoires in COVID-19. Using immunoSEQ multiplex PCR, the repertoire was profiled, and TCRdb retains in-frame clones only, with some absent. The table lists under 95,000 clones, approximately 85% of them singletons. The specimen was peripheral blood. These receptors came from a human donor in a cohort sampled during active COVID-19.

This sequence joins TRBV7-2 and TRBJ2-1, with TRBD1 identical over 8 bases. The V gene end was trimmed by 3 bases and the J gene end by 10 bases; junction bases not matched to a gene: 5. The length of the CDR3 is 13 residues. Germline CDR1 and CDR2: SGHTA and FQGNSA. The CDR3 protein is CASSFDRGREQFF. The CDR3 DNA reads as TGTGCCAGCAGCTTCGACAGGGGCAGGGAGCAGTTCTTC.

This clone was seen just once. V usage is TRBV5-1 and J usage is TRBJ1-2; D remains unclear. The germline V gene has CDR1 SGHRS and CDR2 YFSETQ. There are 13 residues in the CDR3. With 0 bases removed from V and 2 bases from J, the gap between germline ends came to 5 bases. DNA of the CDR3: TGCGCCAGCAGCTTGGCACTGAACTATGGCTACACCTTC. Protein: CASSLALNYGYTF.

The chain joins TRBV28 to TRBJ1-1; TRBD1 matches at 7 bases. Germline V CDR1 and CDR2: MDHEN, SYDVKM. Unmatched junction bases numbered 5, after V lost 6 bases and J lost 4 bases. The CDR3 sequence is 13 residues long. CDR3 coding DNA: TGTGCCAGCAGGCTACAGGGGAGCACTGAAGCTTTCTTT. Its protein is CASRLQGSTEAFF.

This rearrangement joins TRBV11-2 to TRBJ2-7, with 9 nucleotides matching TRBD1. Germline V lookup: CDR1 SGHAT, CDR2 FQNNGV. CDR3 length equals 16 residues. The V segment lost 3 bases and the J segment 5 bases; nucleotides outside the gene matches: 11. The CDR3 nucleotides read TGTGCCAGCAGCTTCCCTCTCTACAGGGGGCGCGACGAGCAGTACTTC. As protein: CASSFPLYRGRDEQYF.

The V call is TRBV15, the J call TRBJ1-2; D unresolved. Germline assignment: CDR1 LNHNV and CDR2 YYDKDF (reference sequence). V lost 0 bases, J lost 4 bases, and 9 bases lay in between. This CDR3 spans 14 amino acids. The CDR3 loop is CATSRDSVAYGYTF. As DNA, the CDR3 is TGTGCCACCAGCAGAGATTCGGTCGCCTATGGCTACACCTTC.

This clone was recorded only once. CDR3: CASSPRTGGWDEQYF. CDR3 bases: TGTGCCAGCAGTCCCCGGACAGGGGGCTGGGACGAGCAGTACTTC. V is TRBV27 and J is TRBJ2-7; 11 nucleotides line up with TRBD1. The J segment lost 5 bases and the V segment lost 5 bases, leaving 8 bases of the junction unmatched. The germline V gene has CDR1 MNHEY and CDR2 SMNVEV (reference sequence). The CDR3 totals 15 residues.

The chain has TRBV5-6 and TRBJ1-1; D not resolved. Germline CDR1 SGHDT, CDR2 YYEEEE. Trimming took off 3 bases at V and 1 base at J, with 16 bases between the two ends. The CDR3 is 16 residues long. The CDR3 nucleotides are TGTGCCAGCAGCTCTATCAACCCGAGGGAGAACACTGAAGCTTTCTTT. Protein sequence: CASSSINPRENTEAFF.

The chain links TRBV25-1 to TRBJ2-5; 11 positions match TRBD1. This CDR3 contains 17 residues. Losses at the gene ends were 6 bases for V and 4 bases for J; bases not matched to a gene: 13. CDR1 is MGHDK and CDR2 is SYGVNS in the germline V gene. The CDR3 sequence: CASREGTGGTNLETQYF. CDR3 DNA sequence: TGTGCCAGCAGGGAGGGGACAGGGGGTACTAATTTAGAGACCCAGTACTTC.

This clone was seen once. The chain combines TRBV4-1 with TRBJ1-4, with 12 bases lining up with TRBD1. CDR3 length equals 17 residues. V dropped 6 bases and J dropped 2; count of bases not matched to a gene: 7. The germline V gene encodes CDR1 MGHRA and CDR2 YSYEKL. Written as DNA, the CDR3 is TGCGCCAGCAGTCAGACGGGGACAGGGGGCACTAATGAAAAACTGTTTTTT. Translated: CASSQTGTGGTNEKLFF.

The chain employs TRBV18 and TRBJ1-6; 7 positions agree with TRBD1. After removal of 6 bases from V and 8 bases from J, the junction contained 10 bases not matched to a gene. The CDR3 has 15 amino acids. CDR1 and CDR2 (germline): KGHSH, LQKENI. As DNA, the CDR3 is TGTGCCAGCTCCGAGACAGGGTCAATGGATTCACCCCTCCACTTT. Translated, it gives CASSETGSMDSPLHF. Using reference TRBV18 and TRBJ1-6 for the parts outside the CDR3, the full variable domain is NAGVMQNPRHLVRRRGQEARLRCSPMKGHSHVYWYRQLPEEGLKFMVYLQKENIIDESGMPKERFSAEFPKEGPSILRIQQVVRGDSAAYFCASSETGSMDSPLHFGNGTRLTVT.

This CDR3 reads CASSGRTQYF. CDR3 bases: TGTGCCAGCAGCGGTAGGACCCAGTACTTC. This chain joins TRBV6-2 or TRBV6-3 and TRBJ2-5; D remains unclear. CDR1 and CDR2 (germline): MNHEY, SVGEGT. The V end was cut by 6 bases, the J end by 7 bases, with 6 bases between. CDR3 size: 10 residues.

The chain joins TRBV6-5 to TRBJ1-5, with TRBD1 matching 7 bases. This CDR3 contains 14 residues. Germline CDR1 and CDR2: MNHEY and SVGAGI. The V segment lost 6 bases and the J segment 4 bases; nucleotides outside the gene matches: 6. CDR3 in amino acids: CASRSTGKNQPQHF. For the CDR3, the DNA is TGTGCCAGCAGATCGACAGGGAAGAATCAGCCCCAGCATTTT.

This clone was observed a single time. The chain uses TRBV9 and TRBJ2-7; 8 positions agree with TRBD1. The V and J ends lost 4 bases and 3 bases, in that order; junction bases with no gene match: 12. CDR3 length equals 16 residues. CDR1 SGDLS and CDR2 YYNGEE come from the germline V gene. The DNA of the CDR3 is TGTGCCAGCAGCCCAAATCCTGGACAGGGCGTCTACGAGCAGTACTTC. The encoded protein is CASSPNPGQGVYEQYF.

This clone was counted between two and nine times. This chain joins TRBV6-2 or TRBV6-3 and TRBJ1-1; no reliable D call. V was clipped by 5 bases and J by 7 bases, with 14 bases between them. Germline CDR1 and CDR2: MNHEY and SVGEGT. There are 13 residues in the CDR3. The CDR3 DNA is TGTGCCAGCAGTAAAGGAGCCAGTGGTGAAGCTTTCTTT. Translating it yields CASSKGASGEAFF.

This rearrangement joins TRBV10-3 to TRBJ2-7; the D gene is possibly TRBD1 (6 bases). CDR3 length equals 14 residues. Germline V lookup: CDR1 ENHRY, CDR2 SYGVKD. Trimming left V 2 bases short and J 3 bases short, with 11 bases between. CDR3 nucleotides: TGTGCCATCAGTGAGGGCATAGGGGGCTACGAGCAGTACTTC. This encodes CAISEGIGGYEQYF.

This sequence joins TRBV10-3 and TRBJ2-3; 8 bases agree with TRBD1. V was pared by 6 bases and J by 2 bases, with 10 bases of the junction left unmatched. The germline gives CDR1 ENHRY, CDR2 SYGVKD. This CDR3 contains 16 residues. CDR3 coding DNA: TGTGCCATCAGGGATCCAGGGGGCTCCTCCACAGATACGCAGTATTTT. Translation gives CAIRDPGGSSTDTQYF.

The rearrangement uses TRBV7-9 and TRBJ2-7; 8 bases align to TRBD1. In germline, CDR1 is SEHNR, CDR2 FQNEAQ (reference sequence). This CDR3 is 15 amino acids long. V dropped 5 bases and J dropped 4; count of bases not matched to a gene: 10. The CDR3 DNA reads TGTGCCAGCAGCGCCCTCAGGGGGCGGGTATACGAGCAGTACTTC. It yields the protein CASSALRGRVYEQYF.

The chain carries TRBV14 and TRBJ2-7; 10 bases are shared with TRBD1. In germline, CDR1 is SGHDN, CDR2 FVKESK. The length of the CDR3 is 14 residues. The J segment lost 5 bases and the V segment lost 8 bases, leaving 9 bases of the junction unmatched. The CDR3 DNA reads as TGTGCCAGCGCAACCGGGACAGGGGTTAACGAGCAGTACTTC. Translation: CASATGTGVNEQYF.

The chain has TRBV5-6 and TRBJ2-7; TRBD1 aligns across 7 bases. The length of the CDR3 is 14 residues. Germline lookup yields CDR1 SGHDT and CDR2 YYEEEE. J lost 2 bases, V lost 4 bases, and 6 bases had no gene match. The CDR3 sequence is CASSPPDRPYEQYF. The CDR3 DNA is TGTGCCAGCAGCCCACCGGACAGGCCCTACGAGCAGTACTTC.

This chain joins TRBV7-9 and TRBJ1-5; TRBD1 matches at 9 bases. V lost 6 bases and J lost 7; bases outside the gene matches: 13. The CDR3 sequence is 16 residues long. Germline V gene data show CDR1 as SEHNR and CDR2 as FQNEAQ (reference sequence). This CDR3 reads CASSFHPGQGTQPQHF. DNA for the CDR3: TGTGCCAGCAGTTTCCATCCCGGACAGGGGACGCAGCCCCAGCATTTT.

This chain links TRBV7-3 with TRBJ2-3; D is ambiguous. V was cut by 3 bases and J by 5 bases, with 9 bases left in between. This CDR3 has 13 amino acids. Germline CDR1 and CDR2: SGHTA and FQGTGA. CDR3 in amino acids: CASSFMVQDTQYF. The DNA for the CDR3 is TGTGCCAGCAGCTTCATGGTACAAGATACGCAGTATTTT.

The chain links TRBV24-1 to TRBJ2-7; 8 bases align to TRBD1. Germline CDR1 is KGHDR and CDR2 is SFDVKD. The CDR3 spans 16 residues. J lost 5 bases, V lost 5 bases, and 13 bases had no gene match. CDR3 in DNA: TGTGCCACCAGTGCAGGGGGCGCGGCCGAGTCCCACGAGCAGTACTTC. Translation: CATSAGGAAESHEQYF.

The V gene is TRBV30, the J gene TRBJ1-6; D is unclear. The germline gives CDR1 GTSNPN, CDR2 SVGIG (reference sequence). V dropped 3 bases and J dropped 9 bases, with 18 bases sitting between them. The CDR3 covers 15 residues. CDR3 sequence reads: CAWRVKEARISPLHF. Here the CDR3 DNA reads TGTGCCTGGAGGGTCAAGGAGGCGCGCATTTCACCCCTCCACTTT.

CDR3 sequence: CASSQHRPMNTEAFF. CDR3 DNA sequence: TGTGCCAGCAGCCAACACAGACCCATGAACACTGAAGCTTTCTTT. The chain carries TRBV3-1 (or the pseudogene TRBV3-2) and TRBJ1-1, with D unresolved. The CDR3 spans 15 residues. With 2 bases removed from V and 0 bases from J, the gap between germline ends came to 10 bases. The germline gives CDR1 LGHDT, CDR2 YNNKEL (reference sequence).

Written as DNA, the CDR3 is TGTGCCAGCTCACCACAAGGGGGGGAGTCCTACGAGCAGTACTTC. It encodes CASSPQGGESYEQYF. J is TRBJ2-7 and V is TRBV18, with D tentatively TRBD2 (7 bases). The CDR3 consists of 15 residues. Trimming took off 1 base at V and 1 base at J, with 11 bases between the two ends. Germline V lookup: CDR1 KGHSH, CDR2 LQKENI. Looking up the rest from reference TRBV18 and TRBJ2-7 gives the full variable domain: NAGVMQNPRHLVRRRGQEARLRCSPMKGHSHVYWYRQLPEEGLKFMVYLQKENIIDESGMPKERFSAEFPKEGPSILRIQQVVRGDSAAYFCASSPQGGESYEQYFGPGTRLTVT.

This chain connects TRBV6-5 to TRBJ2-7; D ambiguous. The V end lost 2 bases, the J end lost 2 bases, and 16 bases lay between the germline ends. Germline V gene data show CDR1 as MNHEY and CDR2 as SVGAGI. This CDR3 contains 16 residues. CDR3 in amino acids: CASSYAATAEPYEQYF. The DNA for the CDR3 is TGTGCCAGCAGTTACGCGGCGACCGCCGAGCCCTACGAGCAGTACTTC.

The CDR3 region has the DNA TGTGCCAGCTCACCAGGAGTGGAGCAGGGGGGATTTTTCTTT. It specifies CASSPGVEQGGFFF. The chain employs TRBV18 and TRBJ1-1; 7 nucleotides match TRBD1. Germline CDR1 and CDR2: KGHSH and LQKENI. J was trimmed by 13 bases and V by 2 bases; bases with no gene match: 13. The CDR3 totals 14 residues.

CDR3 DNA sequence: TGTGCCAGCAGGCGCCCGATAGCGCGGTCTCTAGGAAGGGAGCTGTTTTTT. Its translation: CASRRPIARSLGRELFF. The chain recombines TRBV11-2 with TRBJ2-2; the D gene is possibly TRBD2 (5 bases). From germline, CDR1 is SGHAT and CDR2 FQNNGV. The CDR3 runs to 17 residues. The V gene lost 6 bases and the J gene lost 9 bases, with 26 bases spanning the gap.

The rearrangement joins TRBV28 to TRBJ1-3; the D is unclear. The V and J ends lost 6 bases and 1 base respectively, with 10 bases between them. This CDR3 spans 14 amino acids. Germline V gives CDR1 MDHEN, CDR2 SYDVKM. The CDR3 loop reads CASSPGTSGNTIYF. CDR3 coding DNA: TGTGCCAGCAGCCCGGGAACATCTGGAAACACCATATATTTT.